A single sample is the source of the 4 T cell receptor beta chains below, sequenced in a study of blood T cell repertoires in COVID-19. Using immunoSEQ multiplex PCR, the repertoire was profiled, and TCRdb retains in-frame clones only, with some absent. There are around 100,000 clones in the sample; around nine tenths occur only once, and almost 4.5% lies in the top ten. Sequenced: peripheral blood. The receptors originated from a middle-aged man with acute or convalescent COVID-19.

The genes are TRBV19 and TRBJ2-1; 7 bases match TRBD2. The ends lost 6 bases at V and 4 bases at J; junction bases unmatched: 9. The CDR3 runs 15 residues. CDR1 is LNHDA, CDR2 SQIVND, per germline (reference sequence). CDR3 loop: CASRGRGPRYNEQFF. CDR3 DNA: TGTGCCAGTAGAGGGAGGGGACCCCGGTACAATGAGCAGTTCTTC. The entire variable domain, with the rest obtained from reference TRBV19 and TRBJ2-1, is as follows: DGGITQSPKYLFRKEGQNVTLSCEQNLNHDAMYWYRQDPGQGLRLIYYSQIVNDFQKGDIAEGYSVSREKKESFPLTVTSAQKNPTAFYLCASRGRGPRYNEQFFGPGTRLTVL.

V is TRBV7-9 and J is TRBJ2-7, with 8 positions matching TRBD1. The V segment lost 4 bases and the J segment 2 bases; nucleotides outside the gene matches: 7. The CDR3 sequence is 15 residues long. Germline V gene sequence: CDR1 SEHNR, CDR2 FQNEAQ (reference sequence). CDR3 in amino acids: CASSSPDRVPYEQYF. The CDR3 nucleotides are TGTGCCAGCAGCTCCCCGGACAGGGTTCCCTACGAGCAGTACTTC.

V and J are TRBV6-1 and TRBJ1-3; 7 positions match TRBD1. The V gene end was trimmed by 3 bases and the J gene end by 7 bases; junction bases not matched to a gene: 0. From germline, CDR1 is MNHNS and CDR2 SASEGT. The CDR3 spans 12 residues. Written as DNA, the CDR3 is TGTGCCAGCAGTGACAGGGGGAACACCATATATTTT. Amino acids: CASSDRGNTIYF.

Here the CDR3 reads CASSEWAAQETQYF. The DNA of the CDR3 is TGTGCCAGCAGTGAATGGGCAGCCCAAGAGACCCAGTACTTC. The chain recombines TRBV2 with TRBJ2-5; D ambiguous. Germline CDR1 reads SNHLY; CDR2 reads FYNNEI. This CDR3 is 14 amino acids long. Deletions cut 2 bases from V and 1 base from J, with 8 bases between.